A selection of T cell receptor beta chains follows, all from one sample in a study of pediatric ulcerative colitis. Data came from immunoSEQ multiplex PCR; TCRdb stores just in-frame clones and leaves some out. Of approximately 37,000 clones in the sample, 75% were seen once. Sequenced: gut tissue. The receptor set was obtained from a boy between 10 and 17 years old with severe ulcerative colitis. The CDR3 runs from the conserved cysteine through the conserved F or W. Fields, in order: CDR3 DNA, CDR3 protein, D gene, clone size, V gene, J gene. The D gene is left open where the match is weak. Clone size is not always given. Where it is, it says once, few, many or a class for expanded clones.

CDR3 DNA: TGTGCCAGCAGCGAGGGTCCCCACACCGGGGAGCTGTTTTTT; CDR3 protein: CASSEGPHTGELFF; D gene: NA; clone size: NA; V gene: TRBV6-4; J gene: TRBJ2-2
CDR3 DNA: TGTGCCAGTAGTATAGAACTTAACTATGGCTACACCTTC; CDR3 protein: CASSIELNYGYTF; D gene: NA; clone size: few; V gene: TRBV19; J gene: TRBJ1-2
CDR3 DNA: TGTGCCACCAGCACCGGGGGCGCTGGAGATACGCAGTATTTT; CDR3 protein: CATSTGGAGDTQYF; D gene: NA; clone size: NA; V gene: TRBV15; J gene: TRBJ2-3
CDR3 DNA: TGTGCCAGCTCACCACCCGGACTAGTAAGCAATGAGCAGTTCTTC; CDR3 protein: CASSPPGLVSNEQFF; D gene: TRBD2; clone size: few; V gene: TRBV18; J gene: TRBJ2-1
CDR3 DNA: TGTGCCAGCAGCTTGGGCCAGGGGAGGGGCTCTGGGGCCAACGTCCTGACTTTC; CDR3 protein: CASSLGQGRGSGANVLTF; D gene: NA; clone size: NA; V gene: TRBV5-6; J gene: TRBJ2-6
CDR3 DNA: TGTGCCAGCAGCTTGAGGGACGGAAGCTACACCTTC; CDR3 protein: CASSLRDGSYTF; D gene: NA; clone size: few; V gene: TRBV7-9; J gene: TRBJ1-2
CDR3 DNA: TGTGCCAGCAGTTTATTGGCTGGGCAGGGTCGCCAGCCCCAGCATTTT; CDR3 protein: CASSLLAGQGRQPQHF; D gene: NA; clone size: NA; V gene: TRBV28; J gene: TRBJ1-5
CDR3 DNA: TGTGCCAGTAGTATCGACAGTTACGAGCAGTACTTC; CDR3 protein: CASSIDSYEQYF; D gene: NA; clone size: NA; V gene: TRBV19; J gene: TRBJ2-7
CDR3 DNA: TGCGCCAGCAGCTTACTAGCCAGGGAGACCCAGTACTTC; CDR3 protein: CASSLLARETQYF; D gene: NA; clone size: NA; V gene: TRBV5-1; J gene: TRBJ2-5
CDR3 DNA: TGTGCCAGTAGCAAAGGTCGGACAGGGTTCTTCTACGAGCAGTACTTC; CDR3 protein: CASSKGRTGFFYEQYF; D gene: TRBD1; clone size: NA; V gene: TRBV19; J gene: TRBJ2-7
CDR3 DNA: TGCGCCAGCAGCCAAGGGATCCAGCGGGGGTTGAACACAGATACGCAGTATTTT; CDR3 protein: CASSQGIQRGLNTDTQYF; D gene: TRBD2; clone size: NA; V gene: TRBV4-1; J gene: TRBJ2-3
CDR3 DNA: TGTGCCAGCAGTGACCCGACGACTGATTTCATCTTT; CDR3 protein: CASSDPTTDFIF; D gene: NA; clone size: NA; V gene: TRBV6-1; J gene: TRBJ1-1
CDR3 DNA: TGTGCCACCAGCAGGACCGACCAACTAGCGGCGGATACGCAGTATTTT; CDR3 protein: CATSRTDQLAADTQYF; D gene: TRBD2; clone size: NA; V gene: TRBV15; J gene: TRBJ2-3
CDR3 DNA: TGTGCCAGCAGTGTAGGCGGCCCCTACGAGCAGTACTTC; CDR3 protein: CASSVGGPYEQYF; D gene: NA; clone size: NA; V gene: TRBV2; J gene: TRBJ2-7
CDR3 DNA: TGTGCCAGCAGTTCCATACTAGCGGATAGCACAGATACGCAGTATTTT; CDR3 protein: CASSSILADSTDTQYF; D gene: TRBD2; clone size: NA; V gene: TRBV6-6; J gene: TRBJ2-3
CDR3 DNA: TGTGCCAGCAGTCCTTTCCGGGACAGTGTCTACGAGCAGTACTTC; CDR3 protein: CASSPFRDSVYEQYF; D gene: TRBD1; clone size: few; V gene: TRBV6-4; J gene: TRBJ2-7
CDR3 DNA: TGCAGCGTTGCCGAGGGGGCAGGTGGATATCAGCCCCAGCATTTT; CDR3 protein: CSVAEGAGGYQPQHF; D gene: TRBD1; clone size: NA; V gene: TRBV29-1; J gene: TRBJ1-5
CDR3 DNA: TGTGCCAGCAGCTTTCAGAACACTGAAGCTTTCTTT; CDR3 protein: CASSFQNTEAFF; D gene: NA; clone size: NA; V gene: TRBV13; J gene: TRBJ1-1
CDR3 DNA: TGTGCCAGCAGCCCCCACGGGACATCCTATGGCTACACCTTC; CDR3 protein: CASSPHGTSYGYTF; D gene: NA; clone size: NA; V gene: TRBV9; J gene: TRBJ1-2
CDR3 DNA: TGTGCCTGGATAGGACCATCCTATGGCTACACCTTC; CDR3 protein: CAWIGPSYGYTF; D gene: NA; clone size: few; V gene: TRBV30; J gene: TRBJ1-2
CDR3 DNA: TGTGCCAGCAGCTTAGTAGGCACCGGGGAGCTGTTTTTT; CDR3 protein: CASSLVGTGELFF; D gene: NA; clone size: NA; V gene: TRBV11-3; J gene: TRBJ2-2
CDR3 DNA: TGCAGCGTTGGATACGCGGGGCAGGGGGCTGATACGCAGTATTTT; CDR3 protein: CSVGYAGQGADTQYF; D gene: TRBD1; clone size: NA; V gene: TRBV29-1; J gene: TRBJ2-3
CDR3 DNA: TGTGCCAGCAGTTACATGACCTCCTATGGCTACACCTTC; CDR3 protein: CASSYMTSYGYTF; D gene: NA; clone size: few; V gene: TRBV6-5; J gene: TRBJ1-2
CDR3 DNA: TGTGCCACCAATATAGCTACAGGGGCTGGGGCCAACGTCCTGACTTTC; CDR3 protein: CATNIATGAGANVLTF; D gene: TRBD1; clone size: NA; V gene: TRBV10-3; J gene: TRBJ2-6
CDR3 DNA: TGCGCCAGCAGCCAAGATGACTTCACAGATACGCAGTATTTT; CDR3 protein: CASSQDDFTDTQYF; D gene: NA; clone size: NA; V gene: TRBV4-1; J gene: TRBJ2-3
CDR3 DNA: TGTGCCAGCAGCCAAGAGACCCTAGCGGGGATTAACACCGGGGAGCTGTTTTTT; CDR3 protein: CASSQETLAGINTGELFF; D gene: TRBD2; clone size: NA; V gene: TRBV5-8; J gene: TRBJ2-2
CDR3 DNA: TGTGCCAGCAGGGAAGAAGAGACCCAGTACTTC; CDR3 protein: CASREEETQYF; D gene: NA; clone size: NA; V gene: TRBV28; J gene: TRBJ2-5
CDR3 DNA: TGTGCCAGCAGCCGCTGGGGGGAATTGAACACTGAAGCTTTCTTT; CDR3 protein: CASSRWGELNTEAFF; D gene: NA; clone size: NA; V gene: TRBV11-2; J gene: TRBJ1-1
CDR3 DNA: TGTGCCAGCAGTTACTTAACCGGGGAGGGCTATGGCTACACCTTC; CDR3 protein: CASSYLTGEGYGYTF; D gene: NA; clone size: NA; V gene: TRBV28; J gene: TRBJ1-2
CDR3 DNA: TGCGCCAGCAGCTTGGAAGAGACCCAGTACTTC; CDR3 protein: CASSLEETQYF; D gene: NA; clone size: NA; V gene: TRBV5-1; J gene: TRBJ2-5
CDR3 DNA: TGCGCCAGCAGCCAAGATTGGGGAGGGGCGGGAGGCTACACCTTC; CDR3 protein: CASSQDWGGAGGYTF; D gene: NA; clone size: NA; V gene: TRBV4-1; J gene: TRBJ1-2
CDR3 DNA: TGTGCCAGCAGCCTACGACTGGGACAGATGAACACTGAAGCTTTCTTT; CDR3 protein: CASSLRLGQMNTEAFF; D gene: TRBD1; clone size: NA; V gene: TRBV2; J gene: TRBJ1-1
CDR3 DNA: TGCGCCAGCAGCCCGGGGGGATTAGATCAGCCCCAGCATTTT; CDR3 protein: CASSPGGLDQPQHF; D gene: NA; clone size: NA; V gene: TRBV5-1; J gene: TRBJ1-5
CDR3 DNA: TGTGCCAGCAGCTTTGACAGGGCCCTTAGCTCCTACGAGCAGTACTTC; CDR3 protein: CASSFDRALSSYEQYF; D gene: TRBD1; clone size: NA; V gene: TRBV7-9; J gene: TRBJ2-7
CDR3 DNA: TGTGCCAGCAGTGAAAACAGGGGGTACAACAATGAGCAGTTCTTC; CDR3 protein: CASSENRGYNNEQFF; D gene: TRBD1; clone size: few; V gene: TRBV2; J gene: TRBJ2-1
CDR3 DNA: TGTGCCAGCAGCTCCCGGGACAGGGGGCGTGAAAAACTGTTTTTT; CDR3 protein: CASSSRDRGREKLFF; D gene: TRBD1; clone size: NA; V gene: TRBV5-4; J gene: TRBJ1-4
CDR3 DNA: TGTGCCAGCAGTTACCTGCGGGGGGCAAATACGCAGTATTTT; CDR3 protein: CASSYLRGANTQYF; D gene: TRBD2; clone size: NA; V gene: TRBV6-5; J gene: TRBJ2-3
CDR3 DNA: TGTGCCAGCAGCATAGACGGCTCTGGAAACACCATATATTTT; CDR3 protein: CASSIDGSGNTIYF; D gene: NA; clone size: NA; V gene: TRBV7-3; J gene: TRBJ1-3
CDR3 DNA: TGCGCCAGCAGTGAGGGCTACGAGCAGTACTTC; CDR3 protein: CASSEGYEQYF; D gene: NA; clone size: NA; V gene: TRBV10-1; J gene: TRBJ2-7
CDR3 DNA: TGCAGCGTTGAAATTGGGGCCGGCAGAGGCACTGAAGCTTTCTTT; CDR3 protein: CSVEIGAGRGTEAFF; D gene: NA; clone size: once; V gene: TRBV29-1; J gene: TRBJ1-1
CDR3 DNA: TGTGCCACCAGCAGAGATGCGCGTCTCGAAAAACTGTTTTTT; CDR3 protein: CATSRDARLEKLFF; D gene: NA; clone size: NA; V gene: TRBV15; J gene: TRBJ1-4
CDR3 DNA: TGTGCCAGCTCTCAAGGGGCTAGCGGGGGGGCCGCAGATACGCAGTATTTT; CDR3 protein: CASSQGASGGAADTQYF; D gene: TRBD2; clone size: NA; V gene: TRBV5-4; J gene: TRBJ2-3
CDR3 DNA: TGTGCCAGCAGCCCGGACCGGGCCGCGTCCGGGGAGCTGTTTTTT; CDR3 protein: CASSPDRAASGELFF; D gene: NA; clone size: NA; V gene: TRBV11-2; J gene: TRBJ2-2
CDR3 DNA: TGTGCCAGCAGTTACCGGGGACAGACTTACGAGCAGTACTTC; CDR3 protein: CASSYRGQTYEQYF; D gene: TRBD1; clone size: once; V gene: TRBV6-5; J gene: TRBJ2-7